This is a list of T cell receptor beta chains from one sample in a study of T cell responses to AZD1222 COVID-19 vaccine. Libraries were prepared by immunoSEQ multiplex PCR; TCRdb keeps only in-frame clonotypes and omits some of them. The sample shows under 200,000 clones, roughly nine tenths of them seen only once. The sequenced sample was peripheral blood, obtained on day 0 of AZD1222 vaccination. The source is an adult in good health. Each CDR3 is given without its conserved first and last residue. Size is omitted from some rows. Given values are once, few, many or a class for expanded clones.

V	size	J	CDR3
TRBV20-1	NA	TRBJ1-2	SARDPGGYT
TRBV28	NA	TRBJ2-3	ASSPPGLAGRTDTQY
TRBV6-4	NA	TRBJ1-3	ASSDSLGGATPGWTAGNTIY
TRBV30	NA	TRBJ2-5	AWSATGGLETQY
TRBV9	NA	TRBJ1-1	ASSAFLEGWDGIEAF
TRBV9	NA	TRBJ1-3	ASSASGAGNTIY
TRBV7-8	NA	TRBJ2-2	ASIKSREWIGELF
TRBV7-2	NA	TRBJ2-7	ASSLAQGAYNEQY
TRBV28	NA	TRBJ2-7	ASKLSILTYEQY
TRBV9	NA	TRBJ1-2	ASSVEIGNYGYT
TRBV30	NA	TRBJ1-1	AWSVVLGTEAF
TRBV3-1/TRBV3-2	once	TRBJ1-4	ASSQGLSGEKLF
TRBV27	NA	TRBJ2-7	ASSLFSLGQYEQY
TRBV28	NA	TRBJ2-5	ASSALGEETQY
TRBV28	few	TRBJ1-1	ASSLQGAQAF
TRBV5-4	NA	TRBJ2-3	ASGADTQY
TRBV28	NA	TRBJ2-7	ASSLLGTGGEQY
TRBV5-4	NA	TRBJ2-3	ASSLSETDTQY
TRBV7-2	NA	TRBJ1-2	ASSSRGGGTLYGYT
TRBV4-1	few	TRBJ2-1	ASSQALTLYNEQF
TRBV5-6	NA	TRBJ1-1	ASSSPGGYPEAF
TRBV24-1	NA	TRBJ1-2	ATPRTAYGYT
TRBV28	NA	TRBJ2-7	ASSLWSEPVSYEQY
TRBV30	NA	TRBJ2-7	AWSGASGVIYEQY
TRBV27	NA	TRBJ2-7	ASSLSLPGQVGEQY
TRBV29-1	NA	TRBJ1-5	SAAVGGGNQPQH
TRBV30	once	TRBJ1-2	AWSGQAWGYT
TRBV18	once	TRBJ1-4	ASSPVRPGAINEKLF
TRBV19	NA	TRBJ2-7	ASSRKPGTDYEQY
TRBV6-1	NA	TRBJ1-3	ASSEDDGTAGNTIY
TRBV6-1	NA	TRBJ2-3	ASSESGGWSTDTQY
TRBV2	NA	TRBJ1-5	ASSVLRAGNQPQH
TRBV19	NA	TRBJ1-6	ASRGQGGGSPLH
TRBV19	once	TRBJ2-1	ASRDRGYNEQF
TRBV5-4	NA	TRBJ2-1	ASSLGRTSGGKYNEQF
TRBV9	NA	TRBJ2-7	ASSAGTGYEQY
TRBV19	NA	TRBJ2-7	ASSLVGGESSSYEQY
TRBV14	NA	TRBJ2-5	ASSPTQGMGTQY
TRBV10-2	NA	TRBJ1-2	ASSWSGSGNGYT
TRBV30	NA	TRBJ1-5	AWSEGTRGSNQPQH
TRBV7-9	NA	TRBJ1-1	ASSFRRIVNTEAF
TRBV9	NA	TRBJ2-7	ASSDRDGYEQY
TRBV5-1	NA	TRBJ2-2	ASSLTGSNTGELF
TRBV6-5	NA	TRBJ2-7	ASSYPPGAEGYEQY
TRBV7-2	NA	TRBJ1-1	ASSLEHMNTEAF
TRBV30	NA	TRBJ1-2	AYSPGQGYT
TRBV5-3	NA	TRBJ2-6	ARSPAVPLAGGDIWRANVLT
TRBV7-3	NA	TRBJ2-1	ASSLSGGNEQF
TRBV28	NA	TRBJ2-7	ASSESPGQGTGEQY
TRBV3-1/TRBV3-2	NA	TRBJ1-6	ASSQGVPSNSPLH
TRBV18	NA	TRBJ2-1	ASSRSGTGGYNEQF
TRBV29-1	NA	TRBJ1-2	SASGLNNYGYT
TRBV28	NA	TRBJ1-5	ASSLIDRDRQPQH
TRBV24-1	NA	TRBJ2-3	AVTVGTGGRDTQY
TRBV13	NA	TRBJ2-1	ASSLELAGVGEQF
TRBV7-9	NA	TRBJ1-4	ASSLDYPGGEDEKLF
TRBV27	NA	TRBJ2-7	ATWRRGGHEQY
TRBV6-5	NA	TRBJ2-7	ASTFRGSYEQY